The source of this TCR beta chain is a study of T cell responses to AZD1222 COVID-19 vaccine. Germline V lookup: CDR1 MNHEY, CDR2 SVGAGI. V was shortened by 7 bases and J by 1 base, with 13 bases between the two germline ends. The CDR3 sequence is 14 residues long. A word on this clone: Its specificity is not known.

TCRdb's table, derived via immunoSEQ multiplex PCR, lists solely in-frame clones and lacks some. The data contain under 170,000 clones, roughly 90% of them seen just once; the ten biggest clones take up roughly 3.2%. Both about-4-week and about-12-week second-dose recipients were combined. Study findings and constraints: Recipients of two AZD1222 doses showed rising Spike-specific TCR breadth and depth. Among spike-specific TCRs, nearly half reportedly target unmutated variant regions.

This sequence originates from an adult who received the AZD1222 COVID-19 vaccine. This chain connects TRBV6-5 to TRBJ1-1, with D maybe TRBD1 (6 bases). The sequences come from peripheral blood, collected 28 days after the second AZD1222 dose. The CDR3: CASISGGWNTEAFF. CDR3 in DNA: TGTGCCAGCATCAGTGGGGGCTGGAACACTGAAGCTTTCTTT.